This TCR beta chain was sequenced during a study of T cell responses to AZD1222 COVID-19 vaccine. TCRdb's table, derived via immunoSEQ multiplex PCR, lists solely in-frame clones and lacks some. The sample contains 65,000 to 75,000 clones, more than 75% of which appear only once. This CDR3 is 15 amino acids long. The trim removed 5 bases at V and 7 bases at J, leaving 8 bases unmatched. Germline assignment: CDR1 SGHTA and CDR2 FQGNSA. This clone turned up a few times. Its antigen is undetermined. Study-level results: Reports say nearly half of spike-specific TCRs go after unmutated variant regions. Dominant at 160-218 and 743-854, vaccine-associated CD4 TCRs also spanned spike. Two AZD1222 administrations were followed by greater Spike-specific TCR breadth and depth. Most donors were white British and more were female, and clonal diversity was possibly underestimated.

The chain recombines TRBV7-2 with TRBJ1-3; TRBD1 matches 10 bases. This material consisted of peripheral blood, taken 28 days after the second dose of the MenACWY control vaccine. The TCR originated in an adult who received the MenACWY meningococcal vaccine as a control. The CDR3 sequence: CASSVTGGNGNTIYF. The CDR3 DNA reads as TGTGCCAGCAGCGTGACAGGGGGCAACGGGAACACCATATATTTT.